This is a list of T cell receptor beta chains from one sample in a study of OX40 agonist ivuxolimab in advanced cancers. The protocol was immunoSEQ multiplex PCR, while the TCRdb copy is restricted to in-frame clones and leaves out a portion. Counted here are just over 30,000 clones, about 88% occurring once; the ten biggest clones make up approximately 30%. The sample in question was CD4+ or CD8+ T cells sorted from blood, obtained in a trial of the OX40 agonist ivuxolimab. These receptors were obtained from an adult with an advanced solid tumor such as melanoma, head and neck, liver or kidney cancer. CDR3s include the opening cysteine and the closing phenylalanine or tryptophan. The D gene is left open where the match is weak. Rows may omit the clone size; those that give it use once, few, many or a size class.

TRBV19	TRBJ1-2	once	TRBD1	CASSIRTGEYGYTF	TGTGCCAGTAGTATACGGACAGGGGAGTATGGCTACACCTTC
TRBV28	TRBJ1-5	once	NA	CASSLFFPARTSNQPQHF	TGTGCCAGCAGTTTATTCTTCCCCGCGAGGACTAGCAATCAGCCCCAGCATTTT
TRBV27	TRBJ1-5	NA	NA	CASSLPGNWGQPQHF	TGTGCCAGCAGTTTACCGGGGAATTGGGGGCAGCCCCAGCATTTT
TRBV6-5	TRBJ2-2	NA	NA	CASSWSWAENTGELFF	TGTGCCAGCAGTTGGTCATGGGCAGAGAACACCGGGGAGCTGTTTTTT
TRBV9	TRBJ2-1	once	TRBD2	CASSAGLAGSYNEQFF	TGTGCCAGCAGCGCTGGACTAGCGGGGTCCTACAATGAGCAGTTCTTC
TRBV6-1	TRBJ2-6	NA	NA	CASSDGRGAGANVLTF	TGTGCCAGCAGTGACGGGAGAGGCGCTGGGGCCAACGTCCTGACTTTC
TRBV29-1	TRBJ2-2	NA	TRBD2	CSVRQGGRAGTGELFF	TGCAGCGTCCGGCAGGGCGGGAGGGCCGGGACCGGGGAGCTGTTTTTT
TRBV14	TRBJ2-2	NA	NA	CASNSRTGSTSGNTGELFF	TGTGCCAGCAATTCTAGGACGGGCTCGACTAGTGGGAACACCGGGGAGCTGTTTTTT
TRBV29-1	TRBJ2-3	few	TRBD1	CSVDGGQSTDTQYF	TGCAGCGTTGATGGGGGACAGAGCACAGATACGCAGTATTTT
TRBV14	TRBJ1-2	NA	NA	CASSQDGGSADGYTF	TGTGCCAGCAGCCAAGATGGGGGGAGCGCGGATGGCTACACCTTC
TRBV7-8	TRBJ1-1	NA	TRBD1	CASSPGTGLDTEAFF	TGTGCCAGCAGCCCAGGGACAGGGTTGGACACTGAAGCTTTCTTT
TRBV10-3	TRBJ2-1	NA	NA	CAISEWGNEQFF	TGTGCCATCAGTGAATGGGGAAATGAGCAGTTCTTC
TRBV6-5	TRBJ1-2	NA	NA	CASSPREVYGYTF	TGTGCCAGCAGTCCCCGGGAGGTCTATGGCTACACCTTC
TRBV28	TRBJ2-7	NA	NA	CASSFGGGGYEQYF	TGTGCCAGCAGTTTTGGGGGGGGCGGCTACGAGCAGTACTTC
TRBV2	TRBJ2-2	NA	NA	CASSDPEAPRRDGELFF	TGTGCCAGCAGTGATCCGGAAGCGCCGCGTAGGGACGGGGAGCTGTTTTTT
TRBV29-1	TRBJ1-2	medium-sized	TRBD1	CSVSRQGGYDGYTF	TGCAGCGTGTCCAGACAGGGTGGTTATGACGGCTACACCTTC
TRBV5-1	TRBJ2-7	NA	NA	CASSLVSGGGGLDEQYF	TGCGCCAGCAGCTTGGTTTCCGGAGGAGGGGGCTTGGACGAGCAGTACTTC
TRBV9	TRBJ2-1	NA	TRBD1	CASSWTGESEQFF	TGTGCCAGCAGCTGGACAGGGGAAAGTGAGCAGTTCTTC
TRBV23-1	TRBJ2-5	NA	TRBD2	CASSHRPTTTSGMQETQYF	TGCGCCAGCAGTCATCGTCCCACCACGACTAGCGGTATGCAAGAGACCCAGTACTTC
TRBV5-1	TRBJ2-7	once	NA	CASSGEGGLEQYF	TGCGCCAGCAGCGGCGAGGGGGGTCTCGAGCAGTACTTC
TRBV7-8	TRBJ2-4	NA	NA	CASSYARGSTNIQYF	TGTGCCAGCAGCTACGCGAGGGGGTCAACGAACATTCAGTACTTC
TRBV7-9	TRBJ2-1	medium-sized	NA	CASYLSGSRHNEQFF	TGTGCCAGCTACCTAAGCGGTAGCCGACACAATGAGCAGTTCTTC
TRBV28	TRBJ1-5	NA	TRBD1	CASRIVTGGGNQPQHF	TGTGCCAGCAGAATCGTGACAGGGGGAGGCAATCAGCCCCAGCATTTT
TRBV5-6	TRBJ2-7	NA	NA	CASSLGTSEQYF	TGTGCCAGCAGCTTGGGGACGTCCGAGCAGTACTTC
TRBV28	TRBJ1-5	few	NA	CASSGRRGSQPQHF	TGTGCCAGCAGTGGCAGGAGGGGAAGCCAGCCCCAGCATTTT
TRBV19	TRBJ1-1	NA	TRBD1	CASSIAHRDRVDTEAFF	TGTGCCAGTAGTATAGCCCACCGGGACAGGGTGGACACTGAAGCTTTCTTT
TRBV6-1	TRBJ2-3	NA	TRBD2	CASSGPGLAGHPSLDTQYF	TGTGCCAGCAGTGGGCCGGGACTAGCGGGACACCCGAGTTTGGATACGCAGTATTTT
TRBV11-2	TRBJ2-7	NA	NA	CASSPPTSYEQYF	TGTGCCAGCAGCCCCCCAACCTCCTACGAGCAGTACTTC
TRBV9	TRBJ2-7	NA	NA	CASSVGGSDEQYF	TGTGCCAGCAGCGTCGGGGGTAGTGACGAGCAGTACTTC
TRBV29-1	TRBJ1-2	NA	NA	CSVEEGSANYGYTF	TGCAGCGTTGAGGAAGGGTCTGCGAACTATGGCTACACCTTC